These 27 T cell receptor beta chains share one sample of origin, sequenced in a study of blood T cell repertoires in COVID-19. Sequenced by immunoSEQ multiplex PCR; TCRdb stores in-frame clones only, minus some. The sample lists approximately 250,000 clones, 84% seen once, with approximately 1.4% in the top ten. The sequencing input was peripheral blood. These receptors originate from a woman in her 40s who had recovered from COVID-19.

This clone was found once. CDR3 sequence (DNA): TGCAGTGCTACTGACAGCGGGCATAGCAATCAGCCCCAGCATTTT. Its protein product is CSATDSGHSNQPQHF. This sequence joins TRBV20-1 and TRBJ1-5; D perhaps matches TRBD1 (5 bases). This CDR3 is 15 amino acids long. Germline values: CDR1 DFQATT, CDR2 SNEGSKA (reference sequence). Trimming pared 4 bases from V and 0 bases from J, leaving 13 bases between.

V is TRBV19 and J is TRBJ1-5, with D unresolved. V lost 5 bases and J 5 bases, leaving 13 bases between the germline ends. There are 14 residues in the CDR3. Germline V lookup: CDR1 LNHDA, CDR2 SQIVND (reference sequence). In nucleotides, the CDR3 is TGTGCCAGTAGTCTTTTTAACGTAGATCAGCCCCAGCATTTT. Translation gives CASSLFNVDQPQHF.

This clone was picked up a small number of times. The CDR3 region is CASSARQGARSYEQYF. The CDR3 DNA is TGTGCCAGCAGTGCCCGACAGGGGGCACGGTCCTACGAGCAGTACTTC. V and J are TRBV6-1 and TRBJ2-7; TRBD1 matches 10 bases. With V trimmed by 4 bases and J by 1 base, 7 bases remained unmatched. Germline V lookup: CDR1 MNHNS, CDR2 SASEGT. This CDR3 spans 16 amino acids.

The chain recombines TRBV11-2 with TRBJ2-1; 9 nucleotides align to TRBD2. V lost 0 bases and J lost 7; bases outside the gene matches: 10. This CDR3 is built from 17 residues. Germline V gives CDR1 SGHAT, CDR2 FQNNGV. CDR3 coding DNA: TGTGCCAGCAGCTTAGATATAATTGCGGGGGGGGGAAATGAGCAGTTCTTC. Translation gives CASSLDIIAGGGNEQFF.

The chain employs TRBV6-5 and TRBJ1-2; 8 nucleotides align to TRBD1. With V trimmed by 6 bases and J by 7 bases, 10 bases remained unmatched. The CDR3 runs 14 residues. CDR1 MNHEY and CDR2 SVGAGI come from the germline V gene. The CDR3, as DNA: TGTGCCAGCAGAACCGTGACGACAGGGGCTGGCTACACCTTC. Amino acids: CASRTVTTGAGYTF.

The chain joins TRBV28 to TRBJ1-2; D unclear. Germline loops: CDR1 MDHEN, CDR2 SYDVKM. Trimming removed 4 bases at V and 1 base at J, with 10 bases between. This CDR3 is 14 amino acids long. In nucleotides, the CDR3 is TGTGCCAGCAGTTCTTTTCCAGTTAACTATGGCTACACCTTC. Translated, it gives CASSSFPVNYGYTF.

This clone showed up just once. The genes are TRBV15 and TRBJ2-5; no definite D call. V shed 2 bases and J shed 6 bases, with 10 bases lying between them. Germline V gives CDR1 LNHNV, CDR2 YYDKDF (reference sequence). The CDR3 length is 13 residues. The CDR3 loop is CATSRTSQQTQYF. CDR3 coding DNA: TGTGCCACCAGCAGAACAAGTCAACAGACCCAGTACTTC.

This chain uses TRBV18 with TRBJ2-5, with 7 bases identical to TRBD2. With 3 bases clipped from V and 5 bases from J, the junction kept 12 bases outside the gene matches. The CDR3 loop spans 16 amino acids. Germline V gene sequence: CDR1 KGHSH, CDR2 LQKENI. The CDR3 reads CASSPSPSGGGETQYF. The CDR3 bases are TGTGCCAGCTCACCCTCGCCCTCCGGGGGAGGGGAGACCCAGTACTTC. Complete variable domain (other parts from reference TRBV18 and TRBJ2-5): NAGVMQNPRHLVRRRGQEARLRCSPMKGHSHVYWYRQLPEEGLKFMVYLQKENIIDESGMPKERFSAEFPKEGPSILRIQQVVRGDSAAYFCASSPSPSGGGETQYFGPGTRLLVL.

CDR3 DNA sequence: TGTGCCAGCTTGGCTAGCACAGATACGCAGTATTTT. It specifies CASLASTDTQYF. V and J are TRBV28 and TRBJ2-3; D unclear. CDR3 length: 12 amino acids. Germline V lookup: CDR1 MDHEN, CDR2 SYDVKM. The V and J ends lost 8 bases and 0 bases respectively, with 6 bases between them. Based on the CDR3 plus reference TRBV28 and TRBJ2-3, the full variable domain is DVKVTQSSRYLVKRTGEKVFLECVQDMDHENMFWYRQDPGLGLRLIYFSYDVKMKEKGDIPEGYSVSREKKERFSLILESASTNQTSMYLCASLASTDTQYFGPGTRLTVL.

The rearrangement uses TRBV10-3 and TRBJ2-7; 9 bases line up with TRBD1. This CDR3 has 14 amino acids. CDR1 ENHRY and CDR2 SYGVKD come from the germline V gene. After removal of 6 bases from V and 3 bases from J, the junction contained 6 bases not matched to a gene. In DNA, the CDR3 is TGTGCCATCAGACCGGGACAGGGAAACTACGAGCAGTACTTC. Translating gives CAIRPGQGNYEQYF.

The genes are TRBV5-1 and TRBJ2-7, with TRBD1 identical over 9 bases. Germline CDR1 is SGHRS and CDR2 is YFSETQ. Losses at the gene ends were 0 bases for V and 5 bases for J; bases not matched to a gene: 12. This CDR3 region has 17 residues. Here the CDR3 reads CASSLELVGTGNDEQYF. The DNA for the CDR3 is TGCGCCAGCAGCTTGGAGTTAGTAGGGACAGGGAATGACGAGCAGTACTTC.

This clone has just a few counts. CDR3 sequence reads: CASSFAETGSYEQYF. CDR3 nucleotide sequence: TGTGCCAGCAGTTTCGCCGAGACAGGCTCCTACGAGCAGTACTTC. The V gene is TRBV28, the J gene TRBJ2-7, with D tentatively TRBD1 (6 bases). Trimming pared 3 bases from V and 0 bases from J, leaving 12 bases between. The CDR3 has 15 amino acids. CDR1 and CDR2 (germline): MDHEN, SYDVKM.

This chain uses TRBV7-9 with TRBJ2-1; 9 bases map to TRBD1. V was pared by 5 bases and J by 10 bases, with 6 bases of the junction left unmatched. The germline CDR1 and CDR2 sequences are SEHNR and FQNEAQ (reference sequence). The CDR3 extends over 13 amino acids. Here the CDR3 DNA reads TGTGCCAGCAGCCGTCCCGGGACAGGGGAGCAGTTCTTC. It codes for CASSRPGTGEQFF.

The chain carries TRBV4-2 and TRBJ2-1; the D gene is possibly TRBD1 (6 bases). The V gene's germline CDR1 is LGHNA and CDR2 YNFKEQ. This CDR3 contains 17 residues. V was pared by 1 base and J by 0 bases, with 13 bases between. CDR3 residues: CASSQVARGSSYNEQFF. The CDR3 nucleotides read TGTGCCAGCAGCCAAGTCGCCAGGGGCAGCTCCTACAATGAGCAGTTCTTC.

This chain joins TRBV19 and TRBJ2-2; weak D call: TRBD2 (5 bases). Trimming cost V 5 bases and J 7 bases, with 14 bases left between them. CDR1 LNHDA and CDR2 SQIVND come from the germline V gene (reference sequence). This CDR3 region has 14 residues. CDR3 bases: TGTGCCAGTAGTTTGCTCAACGGGGTCGGGGAGCTGTTTTTT. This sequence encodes CASSLLNGVGELFF.

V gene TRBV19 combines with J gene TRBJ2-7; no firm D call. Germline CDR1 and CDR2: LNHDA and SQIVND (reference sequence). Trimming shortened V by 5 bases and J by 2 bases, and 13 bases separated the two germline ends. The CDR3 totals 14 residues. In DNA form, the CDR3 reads TGTGCCAGTAGTGCCCAGACTGAAGCCTACGAGCAGTACTTC. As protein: CASSAQTEAYEQYF.

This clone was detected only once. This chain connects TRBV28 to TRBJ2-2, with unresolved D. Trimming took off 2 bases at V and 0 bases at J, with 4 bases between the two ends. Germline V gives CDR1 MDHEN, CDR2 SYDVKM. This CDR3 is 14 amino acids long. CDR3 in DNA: TGTGCCAGCAGTTTAGGAGCGAACACCGGGGAGCTGTTTTTT. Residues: CASSLGANTGELFF.

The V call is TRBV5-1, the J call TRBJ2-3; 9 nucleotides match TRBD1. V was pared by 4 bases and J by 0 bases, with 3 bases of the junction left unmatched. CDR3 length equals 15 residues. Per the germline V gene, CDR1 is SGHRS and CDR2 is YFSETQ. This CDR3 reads CASSRGQGSTDTQYF. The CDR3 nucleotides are TGCGCCAGCAGCAGGGGACAGGGTAGCACAGATACGCAGTATTTT.

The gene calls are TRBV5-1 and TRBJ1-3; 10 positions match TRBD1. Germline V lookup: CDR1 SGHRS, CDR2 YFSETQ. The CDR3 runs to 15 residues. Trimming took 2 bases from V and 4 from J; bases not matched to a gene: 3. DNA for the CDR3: TGCGCCAGCAGCTTAGGGACAGGGGCCGGAAACACCATATATTTT. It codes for CASSLGTGAGNTIYF. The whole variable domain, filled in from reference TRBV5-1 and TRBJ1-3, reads KAGVTQTPRYLIKTRGQQVTLSCSPISGHRSVSWYQQTPGQGLQFLFEYFSETQRNKGNFPGRFSGRQFSNSRSEMNVSTLELGDSALYLCASSLGTGAGNTIYFGEGSWLTVV.

For the CDR3, the DNA is TGTGCCAGCTACAGGGGGAGAGACACCATATATTTT. Amino acid sequence: CASYRGRDTIYF. This rearrangement joins TRBV28 to TRBJ1-3; 8 bases align to TRBD1. Germline assignment: CDR1 MDHEN and CDR2 SYDVKM. V lost 8 bases and J lost 8; bases outside the gene matches: 5. The CDR3 sequence is 12 residues long.

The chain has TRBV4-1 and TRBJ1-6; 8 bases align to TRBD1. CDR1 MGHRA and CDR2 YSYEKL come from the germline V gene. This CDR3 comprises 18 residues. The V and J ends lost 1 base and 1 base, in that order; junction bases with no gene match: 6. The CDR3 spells CASSQVGDRGSYNSPLHF. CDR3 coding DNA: TGCGCCAGCAGCCAAGTGGGTGACAGGGGATCCTATAATTCACCCCTCCACTTT.

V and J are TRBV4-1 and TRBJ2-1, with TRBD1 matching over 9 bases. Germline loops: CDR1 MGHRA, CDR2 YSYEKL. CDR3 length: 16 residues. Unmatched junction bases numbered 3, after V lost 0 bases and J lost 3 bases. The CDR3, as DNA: TGCGCCAGCAGCCAAGATCAGACAGGGGGCTACAATGAGCAGTTCTTC. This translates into CASSQDQTGGYNEQFF.

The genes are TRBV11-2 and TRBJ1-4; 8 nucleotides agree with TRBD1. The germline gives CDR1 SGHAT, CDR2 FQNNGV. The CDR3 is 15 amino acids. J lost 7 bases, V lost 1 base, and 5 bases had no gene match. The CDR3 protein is CASSLAMGQAEKLFF. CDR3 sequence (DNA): TGTGCCAGCAGCTTAGCTATGGGACAGGCTGAAAAACTGTTTTTT.

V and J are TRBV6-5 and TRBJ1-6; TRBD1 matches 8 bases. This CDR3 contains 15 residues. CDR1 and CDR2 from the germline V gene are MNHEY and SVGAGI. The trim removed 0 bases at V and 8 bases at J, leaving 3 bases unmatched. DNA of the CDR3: TGTGCCAGCAGTTACTCGAACAGGGGGTATTCACCCCTCCACTTT. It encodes CASSYSNRGYSPLHF.

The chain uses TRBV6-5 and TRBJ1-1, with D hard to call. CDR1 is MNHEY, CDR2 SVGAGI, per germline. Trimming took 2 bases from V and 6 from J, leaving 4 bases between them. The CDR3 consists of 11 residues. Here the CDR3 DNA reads TGTGCCAGCAGTTACGGGCCTGAAGCTTTCTTT. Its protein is CASSYGPEAFF.

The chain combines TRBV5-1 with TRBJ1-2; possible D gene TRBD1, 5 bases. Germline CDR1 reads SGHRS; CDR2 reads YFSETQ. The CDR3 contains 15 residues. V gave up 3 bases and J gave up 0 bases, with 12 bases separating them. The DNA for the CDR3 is TGCGCCAGCAGCTGGGGGGACGGATCTAACTATGGCTACACCTTC. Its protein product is CASSWGDGSNYGYTF. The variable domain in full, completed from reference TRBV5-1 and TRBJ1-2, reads KAGVTQTPRYLIKTRGQQVTLSCSPISGHRSVSWYQQTPGQGLQFLFEYFSETQRNKGNFPGRFSGRQFSNSRSEMNVSTLELGDSALYLCASSWGDGSNYGYTFGSGTRLTVV.

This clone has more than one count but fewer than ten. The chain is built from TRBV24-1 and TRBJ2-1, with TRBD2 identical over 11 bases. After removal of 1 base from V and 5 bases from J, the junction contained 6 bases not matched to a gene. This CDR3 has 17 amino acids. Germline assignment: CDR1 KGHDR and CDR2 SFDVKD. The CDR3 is CATSDFSIAGGNNEQFF. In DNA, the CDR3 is TGTGCCACCAGTGATTTTTCTATAGCGGGGGGGAACAATGAGCAGTTCTTC.